The 16 T cell receptor beta chains presented below share a single source sample, sequenced in a study. TCRdb passed the 5' RACE reads through MiXCR, listing each CDR3 protein once. The sample includes about 23,000 distinct CDR3 sequences, 30% of them seen just once. Sequencing input: tumor-infiltrating naive CD4+ T cells sorted from the breast tumor. Subset of the sample: naive CD4+ T cells, CD4+CD45RA+CD25-. The receptors originated from a female donor with breast cancer.

This clonotype has more than one count but fewer than ten. The chain links TRBV7-8 to TRBJ2-7; D is ambiguous. The CDR3 covers 16 residues. The V gene lost 1 base and the J gene lost 2 bases, with 15 bases spanning the gap. Germline CDR1 is SGHVS and CDR2 is FQNEAQ. In nucleotides, the CDR3 is TGTGCCAGCAGCTTAGAGGTTTGGCCCAGCCCCTACGAGCAGTACTTC. Protein: CASSLEVWPSPYEQYF. The full variable domain, in which reference TRBV7-8 and TRBJ2-7 provide the parts outside the CDR3, is GAGVSQSPRYKVAKRGQDVALRCDPISGHVSLFWYQQALGQGPEFLTYFQNEAQLDKSGLPSDRFFAERPEGSVSTLKIQRTQQEDSAVYLCASSLEVWPSPYEQYFGPGTRLTVT.

The chain employs TRBV3-1 and TRBJ2-2, with D hard to call. V shed 6 bases and J shed 4 bases, with 12 bases lying between them. The CDR3 loop spans 14 amino acids. Germline V gene lookup returns CDR1 LGHDT and CDR2 YNNKEL (reference sequence). The CDR3 DNA sequence: TGTGCCAGCAGTACTACAAGAAGCACCGGGGAGCTGTTTTTT. This encodes CASSTTRSTGELFF.

This chain joins TRBV7-9 and TRBJ1-5; D call uncertain. Looked up from germline, CDR1 is SEHNR and CDR2 is FQNEAQ (reference sequence). The length of the CDR3 is 15 residues. The germline V and J ends were trimmed by 3 bases and 2 bases, with 11 bases remaining between them. CDR3: CASSLGTIGNQPQHF. DNA of the CDR3: TGTGCCAGCAGCTTGGGTACCATTGGCAATCAGCCCCAGCATTTT.

The rearrangement uses TRBV6-6 and TRBJ1-5, with D unresolved. Looked up from germline, CDR1 is MNHNY and CDR2 is SVGAGI (reference sequence). Trimming removed 2 bases at V and 6 bases at J, with 11 bases between. The CDR3 extends over 14 amino acids. Written as DNA, the CDR3 is TGTGCCAGCAGTTACAAGGGAGGAGGTCAGCCCCAGCATTTT. It translates to CASSYKGGGQPQHF.

This clonotype was picked up many times. The gene calls are TRBV20-1 and TRBJ2-3; the match to TRBD1 covers 8 bases. In germline, CDR1 is DFQATT, CDR2 SNEGSKA (reference sequence). V was pared by 1 base and J by 5 bases, with 11 bases of the junction left unmatched. CDR3 length: 16 residues. CDR3 protein: CSARGQEDRERDTQYF. DNA for the CDR3: TGCAGTGCTAGAGGGCAGGAGGACAGGGAGAGAGATACGCAGTATTTT.

This clonotype was recorded at least ten times. This chain connects TRBV5-1 to TRBJ2-3; 14 nucleotides match TRBD2. With 1 base clipped from V and 3 bases from J, the junction kept 7 bases outside the gene matches. Germline assignment: CDR1 SGHRS and CDR2 YFSETQ. The CDR3 totals 18 residues. CDR3 in DNA: TGCGCCAGCAGCTTGTCTGGGACTAGCGGGAGAGGGACAGATACGCAGTATTTT. This codes for CASSLSGTSGRGTDTQYF.

In its sample, this clonotype ranks as medium-sized. The rearrangement uses TRBV20-1 and TRBJ2-3, with TRBD2 as a possible D gene (6 bases). The V end lost 6 bases, the J end lost 5 bases, and 36 bases lay between the germline ends. This CDR3 spans 20 amino acids. CDR1 and CDR2 from the germline V gene are DFQATT and SNEGSKA (reference sequence). CDR3 region: CSAEVGVAEIKKGAQDTQYF. The DNA of the CDR3 is TGCAGTGCCGAAGTCGGGGTAGCGGAGATAAAAAAAGGAGCGCAAGATACGCAGTATTTT.

V and J are TRBV20-1 and TRBJ2-7; TRBD2 aligns across 15 bases. Germline V CDR1 and CDR2: DFQATT, SNEGSKA (reference sequence). V lost 1 base, J lost 6 bases, and 4 bases stayed unmatched. The CDR3 has 15 amino acids. CDR3 residues: CSARGGLAGGAEQYF. DNA for the CDR3: TGCAGTGCTAGAGGTGGACTAGCGGGAGGGGCCGAGCAGTACTTC.

This clonotype has more than one count but fewer than ten. The chain combines TRBV20-1 with TRBJ1-1; tentatively, D is TRBD1 (6 bases). Germline V gene data show CDR1 as DFQATT and CDR2 as SNEGSKA (reference sequence). The CDR3 consists of 15 residues. The V and J ends lost 3 bases and 0 bases respectively, with 14 bases between them. CDR3 in amino acids: CSASRAGDLNTEAFF. CDR3 coding DNA: TGCAGTGCTAGTCGGGCAGGGGATTTGAACACTGAAGCTTTCTTT.

V gene TRBV29-1 combines with J gene TRBJ2-2; D gene ambiguous. Germline V lookup: CDR1 SQVTM, CDR2 ANQGSEA. V shed 6 bases and J shed 2 bases, with 7 bases lying between them. The CDR3 has 12 residues. The chain's CDR3 is CSVLKNTGELFF. The CDR3 region has the DNA TGCAGCGTCCTGAAAAACACCGGGGAGCTGTTTTTT.

By share, this clonotype ranks as medium-sized. An end of the junction does not agree with germline; a read error may underlie this. V gene TRBV6-5 combines with J gene TRBJ2-6, with no clear D. Per germline, CDR1 MNHEY and CDR2 SVGAGI. CDR3 size: 16 residues. CDR3 amino acids: CASSLRPGSRANVLTF. The CDR3 DNA is TGTGCCAGCAGCCTTCGACCGGGCTCTAGGGCCAACGTCCTGACTTTC.

Comments on this clonotype: Germline and junction disagree at one end, which may indicate a read error. V gene TRBV12-3 or TRBV12-4 combines with J gene TRBJ2-1; the D gene could be TRBD1 or TRBD2 (5 bases each). This CDR3 spans 15 amino acids. CDR3 region: CASSLTRGYYNEQFF. DNA for the CDR3: TGTGCCAGCAGCCTCACTAGGGGTTATTACAACGAGCAGTTCTTC.

As regards this clonotype: A read error may explain this, as a much larger clone is one base away. This chain links TRBV20-1 with TRBJ1-6, with no clear D. CDR3 length: 12 residues. CDR1 is DFQATT, CDR2 SNEGSKA, per germline (reference sequence). The CDR3 nucleotides are TGCAGTGCACGGGAAGGAAATTCACCCCCCCACTTT. Protein product: CSAREGNSPPHF.

This clonotype was counted a few times. The DNA for the CDR3 is TGTGCCAGCAGAGGACAGGGGACTGAAGCTTTCTTT. Translation: CASRGQGTEAFF. The chain has TRBV25-1 and TRBJ1-1; 9 nucleotides agree with TRBD1. Trimming took 6 bases from V and 5 from J; bases not matched to a gene: 1. The CDR3 spans 12 residues. Germline CDR1 reads MGHDK; CDR2 reads SYGVNS.

This clonotype was seen many times. The chain is built from TRBV12-5 and TRBJ2-7; D is possibly TRBD1 (5 bases). The V gene lost 1 base and the J gene lost 3 bases, with 7 bases spanning the gap. CDR3 length: 13 residues. Germline lookup yields CDR1 LGHNT and CDR2 FRNRAP. The CDR3 DNA reads TGTGCTAGTGGTTTGGGCAGGGACTACGAGCAGTACTTC. Translating gives CASGLGRDYEQYF.

Details on this clonotype: Just one base apart from a much larger clone, this may be a read error. The final CDR3 position lacks the conserved phenylalanine or tryptophan, pointing to a likely read error. The V gene is TRBV20-1, the J gene TRBJ1-1; 9 bases line up with TRBD1. V dropped 0 bases and J dropped 5; count of bases not matched to a gene: 7. Germline V gene lookup returns CDR1 DFQATT and CDR2 SNEGSKA (reference sequence). The CDR3 consists of 15 residues. CDR3 amino acids: CSARDRTGAGTEAFL. The CDR3, as DNA: TGCAGTGCTAGAGATAGGACAGGGGCTGGGACTGAAGCTTTCCTT.